This T cell receptor beta chain was captured in a study of blood T cell repertoires in COVID-19. Using immunoSEQ multiplex PCR, the repertoire was profiled, and TCRdb retains in-frame clones only, with some absent. This table has some 89,000 clones, roughly 78% appearing once. The junction had 14 bases not matched to a gene; V was cut back by 9 bases and J by 0 bases. The CDR3 consists of 18 residues. Germline CDR1 is LNHDA and CDR2 is SQIVND (reference sequence). The sequence was collected from a woman of 80 years or more with acute or convalescent COVID-19. This rearrangement joins TRBV19 to TRBJ2-2; TRBD2 agrees at 9 bases. The material sequenced was peripheral blood. DNA for the CDR3: TGTGCCAGCTCTCGTAGGGCTAGCGGGGACCCGAACACCGGGGAGCTGTTTTTT. Translated: CASSRRASGDPNTGELFF.